These 5 T cell receptor beta chains were all obtained from the same sample, sequenced in a study of T cells in women clearing cervical HPV infection. The assay was immunoSEQ multiplex PCR, and TCRdb's table has in-frame clones only and misses some. This listing includes some 39,000 clones. Sequencing was carried out using blood buffy coat. Source of these receptors: a woman between 18 and 70 years old with a cervical HPV16 infection that either progressed to CIN3+ or cleared (not recorded which).

With respect to this clone: The CDR3 extends 3 residues past the end of the read, so its final part is completed from the germline J gene. The chain combines TRBV19 with TRBJ1-1, with TRBD1 identical over 9 bases. The CDR3 runs to 16 residues. CDR1 is LNHDA and CDR2 is SQIVND in the germline V gene (reference sequence). The CDR3 DNA, read in part, is TGTGCCAGTAGTATATCAGCCGGGACAGGGCGCGAGACA. It is translated as CASSISAGTGRET. The CDR3 reads in full as CASSISAGTGRETAFF.

A word on this clone: From the germline J gene comes the end of the CDR3, since the read stops 3 residues before it. The chain uses TRBV20-1 and TRBJ2-3, with TRBD2 identical over 9 bases. Germline assignment: CDR1 DFQATT and CDR2 SNEGSKA (reference sequence). The CDR3 runs 14 residues. Trimming took 5 bases from V and 7 from J; bases not matched to a gene: 10. Partial CDR3 DNA: TGCAGTGCTCCACGGGGACTAGCTTTAAATACG. It is translated as CSAPRGLALNT. The CDR3 in its entirety is CSAPRGLALNTQYF.

Notes on this clone: The CDR3 extends 3 residues past the end of the read, so its final part is completed from the germline J gene. The chain employs TRBV11-3 and TRBJ2-5; TRBD1 might be the D (7 bases). CDR3 length: 14 residues. The V end lost 8 bases, the J end lost 5 bases, and 18 bases lay between the germline ends. Germline V gives CDR1 SGHNT, CDR2 YENEEA. CDR3 DNA (partial): TGTGCCAGCTCGGACAGGTGGGAGGCGGAGACC. Translated: CASSDRWEAET. The complete CDR3 sequence is CASSDRWEAETQYF.

Turning to this clone: The read comes to an end 3 residues before the CDR3 does, leaving the germline J gene to fill in the end. The gene calls are TRBV7-9 and TRBJ1-2; D is uncertain. Germline assignment: CDR1 SEHNR and CDR2 FQNEAQ (reference sequence). This CDR3 comprises 13 residues. CDR3: CASSQFSPDTYTF. Incomplete CDR3 DNA: TGTGCCAGCAGCCAATTTTCGCCAGATACC.

With respect to this clone: The CDR3 goes on 3 residues after the read ends, and that part is filled in from the germline J gene. The rearrangement uses TRBV27 and TRBJ2-1; 9 bases agree with TRBD1. The CDR3 totals 17 residues. Germline V gene lookup returns CDR1 MNHEY and CDR2 SMNVEV (reference sequence). Losses at the gene ends were 7 bases for V and 3 bases for J; bases not matched to a gene: 13. The CDR3 protein is CASISSLPGQGYNEQFF. The CDR3 bases that were read are TGTGCCAGCATTTCATCCCTCCCGGGACAGGGCTACAATGAG.